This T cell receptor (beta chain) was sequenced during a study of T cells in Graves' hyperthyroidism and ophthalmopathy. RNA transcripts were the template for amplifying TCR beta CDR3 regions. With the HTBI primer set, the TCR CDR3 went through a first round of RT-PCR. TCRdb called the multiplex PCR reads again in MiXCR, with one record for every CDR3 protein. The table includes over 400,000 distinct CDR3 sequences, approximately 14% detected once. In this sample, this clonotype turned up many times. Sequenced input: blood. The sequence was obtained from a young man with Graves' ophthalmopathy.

The CDR3 loop reads CASSLVVRNTEAFF. The CDR3 DNA follows: TGTGCCAGCAGTTTAGTAGTACGGAACACTGAAGCTTTCTTT. The chain recombines TRBV12-3 or TRBV12-4 with TRBJ1-1; D gene ambiguous. With 1 base removed from V and 1 base from J, the gap between germline ends came to 7 bases. There are 14 residues in the CDR3.